This T cell receptor beta chain emerged from a study of cytomegalovirus exposure and HLA in healthy donors. In this sample, this clone turned up once. Its antigen remains unknown. General study results and limits: Per a later analysis, about 15,000 TCR beta sequences showed association with HLA alleles at 0.05 false discovery rate. The authors excluded some V segments, including TRBV6-2 and TRBV6-3, as indistinguishable.

The CDR3 consists of 16 residues. CDR1 is SGHDT, CDR2 YYEEEE, per germline. The V and J ends lost 0 bases and 3 bases, in that order; junction bases with no gene match: 4. The PCR used 60 Vbeta and 13 Jbeta primers. Clones were read by immunoSEQ multiplex PCR, and TCRdb kept only the in-frame ones, dropping some. This sample yields 180,000 or so clones, of which roughly 90% are seen a single time; roughly 0.33% belongs to the top ten. Material: PBMCs. The sequence came from a woman in her twenties or thirties in good health and CMV-seronegative. The gene calls are TRBV5-6 and TRBJ2-2; 8 bases match TRBD2. For the CDR3, the DNA is TGTGCCAGCAGCTTGGAACTAGCGGCATACACCGGGGAGCTGTTTTTT. This encodes CASSLELAAYTGELFF.